This TCR beta chain was identified during a study of cytomegalovirus exposure and HLA in healthy donors. This CDR3 is 14 amino acids long. Germline V gives CDR1 MDHEN, CDR2 SYDVKM. Between the trimmed V and J ends, which lost 5 bases and 2 bases, there was a span of 13 bases. With 60 Vbeta and 13 Jbeta primers, the PCR was carried out. TCRdb's copy holds only in-frame clones and misses some; the assay was immunoSEQ multiplex PCR. The sample has about 98,000 clones; around 67% are singletons. The sample comprised PBMCs. The V gene is TRBV28, the J gene TRBJ2-7, with D perhaps matching TRBD1 (6 bases). This TCR derives from a man in his forties or fifties in good health and CMV-seronegative. The CDR3 DNA sequence: TGTGCCAGCAGTCCCCGGACAGTCACCTACGAGCAGTACTTC. Its protein product is CASSPRTVTYEQYF.